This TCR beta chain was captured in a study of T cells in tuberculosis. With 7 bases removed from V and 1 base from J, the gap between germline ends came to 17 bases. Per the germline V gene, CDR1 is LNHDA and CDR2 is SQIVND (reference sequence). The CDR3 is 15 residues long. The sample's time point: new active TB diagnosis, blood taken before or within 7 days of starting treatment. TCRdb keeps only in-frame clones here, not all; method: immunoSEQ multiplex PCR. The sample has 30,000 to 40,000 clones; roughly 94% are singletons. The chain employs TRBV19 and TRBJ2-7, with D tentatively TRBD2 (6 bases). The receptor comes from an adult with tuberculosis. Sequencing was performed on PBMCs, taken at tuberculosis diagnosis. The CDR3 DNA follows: TGTGCCAGTACCCGATACTGGGACTCATCCTACGAGCAGTACTTC. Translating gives CASTRYWDSSYEQYF.